Sequencing of this T cell receptor beta chain was carried out in a study of human T cells and chemical hapten exposure. About the research overall: The use of 2% DPC on approximately 2 cm by approximately 2 cm of upper inner arm skin constituted sensitization.

CDR1 SGHTA and CDR2 FQGNSA come from the germline V gene. There are 13 residues in the CDR3. Trimming pared 3 bases from V and 9 bases from J, leaving 14 bases between. The time point: patch test 2, 6 weeks after DPC sensitization. Treatment noted: therapeutic diphenylcyclopropenone sensitization with weekly scalp DPC. The authors extracted total RNA from unfractionated whole blood. In every case, blood was obtained before the patch test was applied. As originally analysed: Counts of TCRs in each sample centred on a median of around 99,000 and extended from about 24,000 to 680,000. In TCRdb, the RACE reads were re-called with MiXCR into one record per CDR3 protein. TCRdb, not the original authors, processed these V and J calls. The data show about 42,000 distinct CDR3 sequences, roughly a tenth seen once. This clonotype was recorded a few times.

The input for sequencing was whole blood, taken in connection with sensitization to the hapten diphenylcyclopropenone (DPC). V and J are TRBV7-2 and TRBJ2-5, with a tentative D call TRBD1 (6 bases). The sequence was collected from a woman in her thirties with alopecia areata. Some clones in this sample may be carry-over from other donors' samples. CDR3 in DNA: TGTGCCAGCAGCTTTCCGAATGAGGGGGCCCAGTACTTC. Translated, it gives CASSFPNEGAQYF. The complete variable domain, with remaining parts taken from reference TRBV7-2 and TRBJ2-5, reads GAGVSQSPSNKVTEKGKDVELRCDPISGHTALYWYRQSLGQGLEFLIYFQGNSAPDKSGLPSDRFSAERTGGSVSTLTIQRTQQEDSAVYLCASSFPNEGAQYFGPGTRLLVL.